Following are 29 T cell receptor beta chains from one sample sequenced in a study of beta chain features in type 1 diabetes. Expressed TCRB transcripts were sequenced because the isolated RNA had all been reverse transcribed beforehand. Libraries were prepared by immunoSEQ multiplex PCR; TCRdb keeps only in-frame clonotypes and omits some of them. The table shows around 250,000 clones, with 25% to 30% occurring only once. The material sequenced was central memory CD4+ T cells from blood. These receptors were collected from a man aged 30 to 45 in good health.

This clone was detected only a few times. This chain uses TRBV11-2 with TRBJ2-2, with unresolved D. Looked up from germline, CDR1 is SGHAT and CDR2 is FQNNGV. Trimming removed 1 base at V and 5 bases at J, with 11 bases between. This CDR3 region has 15 residues. This chain's CDR3 is CASSLAPDSTGELFF. The CDR3 DNA sequence: TGTGCCAGCAGCTTAGCCCCCGACTCTACCGGGGAGCTGTTTTTT.

Details on this clone: Since a much larger clone is just one base distant, this may be a read error. The genes are TRBV5-1 and TRBJ2-3, with 7 bases that match TRBD2. CDR1 and CDR2 from the germline V gene are SGHRS and YFSETQ. The CDR3 contains 15 residues. The CDR3 sequence: CATSPERGSTDTQYF. DNA for the CDR3: TGCGCCACCAGCCCCGAGCGGGGAAGCACAGATACGCAGTATTTT.

The chain recombines TRBV29-1 with TRBJ2-3, with D uncertain. Germline assignment: CDR1 SQVTM and CDR2 ANQGSEA. This CDR3 region has 13 residues. With 4 bases removed from V and 0 bases from J, the gap between germline ends came to 8 bases. CDR3 nucleotides: TGCAGCGTTGTACCTGGCAGCACAGATACGCAGTATTTT. It encodes CSVVPGSTDTQYF.

This clone was counted only a few times. V gene TRBV20-1 combines with J gene TRBJ2-7; D is unresolved. The CDR3 is made up of 11 amino acids. The V end was cut by 5 bases, the J end by 7 bases, with 12 bases between. The V gene's germline CDR1 is DFQATT and CDR2 SNEGSKA (reference sequence). The CDR3 loop reads CSAPVMGEQYF. CDR3 bases: TGCAGTGCTCCTGTAATGGGGGAGCAGTACTTC.

This clone showed up just once. CDR3 coding DNA: TGTGCCAGCAGCGCCGGATCGGGGAGAGGCACTGAAGCTTTCTTT. Translation gives CASSAGSGRGTEAFF. V gene TRBV9 combines with J gene TRBJ1-1; no firm D call. V was clipped by 3 bases and J by 4 bases, with 16 bases between them. The CDR3 sequence is 15 residues long. The germline CDR1 and CDR2 sequences are SGDLS and YYNGEE.

This clone was counted between two and nine times. V and J are TRBV4-1 and TRBJ1-1, with 9 bases lining up with TRBD1. The CDR3 is 14 amino acids. V shed 2 bases, J shed 8 bases, and the junction held 6 bases outside the gene matches. CDR1 and CDR2 from the germline V gene are MGHRA and YSYEKL. The CDR3: CASSQPGTGTEAFF. CDR3 nucleotides: TGCGCCAGCAGCCAACCCGGGACAGGGACAGAAGCTTTCTTT.

This clone has more than one count but fewer than ten. A much larger clone lies one base from this, so it may be a read error. The chain employs TRBV7-2 and TRBJ2-2; TRBD1 might be the D (6 bases). This CDR3 has 14 residues. Looked up from germline, CDR1 is SGHTA and CDR2 is FQGNSA. Trimming took 4 bases from V and 1 from J, leaving 7 bases between them. The CDR3, as DNA: TGTGCCAGCAGCTCGACAGGGAACACCGGGGAGCTGTTTTTT. Translated: CASSSTGNTGELFF.

This chain connects TRBV6-1 to TRBJ2-1; the D gene is possibly TRBD2 (6 bases). Per germline, CDR1 MNHNS and CDR2 SASEGT. This CDR3 has 17 residues. V gave up 2 bases and J gave up 0 bases, with 14 bases separating them. The CDR3, as DNA: TGTGCCAGCAGTGAATGGCTGCGGGGATTCTCCTACAATGAGCAGTTCTTC. It encodes CASSEWLRGFSYNEQFF.

This chain joins TRBV7-9 and TRBJ2-1, with D unresolved. CDR1 SEHNR and CDR2 FQNEAQ come from the germline V gene (reference sequence). V lost 8 bases, J lost 1 base, and 9 bases lay in between. The CDR3 sequence is 13 residues long. CDR3 residues: CASAISSYNEQFF. DNA of the CDR3: TGTGCCAGCGCCATCTCGTCCTACAATGAGCAGTTCTTC.

The chain carries TRBV7-2 and TRBJ2-6, with D maybe TRBD1 (7 bases). This CDR3 contains 17 residues. The germline V gene has CDR1 SGHTA and CDR2 FQGNSA. Trimming shortened V by 10 bases and J by 0 bases, and 19 bases separated the two germline ends. The CDR3 DNA reads as TGTGCCAAGCCTCTGGAGGGGGCTGACTCTGGGGCCAACGTCCTGACTTTC. It encodes CAKPLEGADSGANVLTF.

V is TRBV4-1 and J is TRBJ2-5; 10 positions agree with TRBD1. The CDR3 covers 16 residues. J gave up 2 bases and V 1 base, and 4 bases lay outside the gene matches. Germline V lookup: CDR1 MGHRA, CDR2 YSYEKL. The CDR3 is CASSQGDRGFQETQYF. The CDR3 DNA follows: TGCGCCAGCAGCCAAGGGGACAGGGGATTTCAAGAGACCCAGTACTTC.

This clone was seen a handful of times. The chain has TRBV6-5 and TRBJ2-7; D unclear. CDR3 length equals 16 residues. Germline V gives CDR1 MNHEY, CDR2 SVGAGI. Trimming removed 0 bases from V and 1 base from J, with 13 bases in between. The CDR3 bases are TGTGCCAGCAGTTACTCTGGCGCCGGTGGATCCTACGAGCAGTACTTC. Encoded protein: CASSYSGAGGSYEQYF.

The sample holds a few counts of this clone. The chain combines TRBV30 with TRBJ1-1; the match to TRBD1 covers 7 bases. Trimming removed 2 bases from V and 3 bases from J; junction bases left unmatched: 6. Germline V gene lookup returns CDR1 GTSNPN and CDR2 SVGIG (reference sequence). The CDR3 is made up of 14 amino acids. The CDR3 nucleotides read TGTGCCTGGAGTCCACAGGGGCTTTACACTGAAGCTTTCTTT. It translates to CAWSPQGLYTEAFF.

The rearrangement joins TRBV7-2 to TRBJ2-5; 7 bases align to TRBD1. CDR1 is SGHTA and CDR2 is FQGNSA in the germline V gene. The CDR3 length is 16 residues. The junction had 11 bases not matched to a gene; V was cut back by 2 bases and J by 5 bases. This CDR3 is CASSLLRGTPQETQYF. The CDR3 nucleotides read TGTGCCAGCAGCTTACTCAGGGGGACACCTCAGGAGACCCAGTACTTC.

This clone was observed a few times. The gene calls are TRBV10-3 and TRBJ2-5, with a weak D call TRBD1 (6 bases). Germline CDR1 reads ENHRY; CDR2 reads SYGVKD. The CDR3 consists of 13 residues. Trimming stripped 8 bases from V and 4 bases from J, with 14 bases between. The CDR3 sequence: CAIVGTLGETQYF. Here the CDR3 DNA reads TGTGCCATCGTTGGGACACTTGGAGAGACCCAGTACTTC.

This clone was recorded a few times. The chain joins TRBV11-2 to TRBJ2-7; possibly TRBD1 for D (6 bases). From germline, CDR1 is SGHAT and CDR2 FQNNGV. Trimming stripped 1 base from V and 2 bases from J, with 12 bases between. CDR3 length: 15 residues. CDR3 sequence: CASSLALQGAYEQYF. The CDR3 nucleotides read TGTGCCAGCAGCTTAGCGTTACAGGGAGCCTACGAGCAGTACTTC. Full variable domain (remainder filled in from reference TRBV11-2 and TRBJ2-7): EAGVAQSPRYKIIEKRQSVAFWCNPISGHATLYWYQQILGQGPKLLIQFQNNGVVDDSQLPKDRFSAERLKGVDSTLKIQPAKLEDSAVYLCASSLALQGAYEQYFGPGTRLTVT.

This clone was counted ten times or more. V gene TRBV7-2 combines with J gene TRBJ2-1; tentative D call: TRBD2 (5 bases). Germline lookup yields CDR1 SGHTA and CDR2 FQGNSA. The CDR3 sequence is 16 residues long. V gave up 1 base and J gave up 4 bases, with 14 bases separating them. The CDR3 DNA follows: TGTGCCAGCAGCTTAGTAGCGTCACTCCAATACAATGAGCAGTTCTTC. Translating gives CASSLVASLQYNEQFF.

The genes are TRBV7-9 and TRBJ1-3; 8 bases are shared with TRBD1. Germline loops: CDR1 SEHNR, CDR2 FQNEAQ (reference sequence). This CDR3 comprises 15 residues. J lost 5 bases, V lost 5 bases, and 8 bases had no gene match. This chain's CDR3 is CASSRETGVRNTIYF. The CDR3 DNA follows: TGTGCCAGCAGCCGAGAGACAGGGGTTAGAAACACCATATATTTT.

This clone was found a few times. The chain is built from TRBV7-2 and TRBJ1-2; D remains ambiguous. Germline values: CDR1 SGHTA, CDR2 FQGNSA. This CDR3 has 15 residues. V lost 3 bases, J lost 5 bases, and 16 bases lay in between. The CDR3 is CASSLAGTAGYGYTF. The CDR3 coding sequence is TGTGCCAGCAGCTTGGCGGGAACGGCTGGTTATGGCTACACCTTC.

The rearrangement joins TRBV4-3 to TRBJ2-4; D uncertain. Germline loops: CDR1 LGHNA, CDR2 YSLEER. This CDR3 is 15 amino acids long. Trimming shortened V by 4 bases and J by 1 base, and 11 bases separated the two germline ends. CDR3 in DNA: TGCGCCAGCAGCCTGCAAGGCCCTGCCAAAAACATTCAGTACTTC. Translated: CASSLQGPAKNIQYF.

This clone occurred a few times. V is TRBV28 and J is TRBJ2-6; D remains unclear. Germline lookup yields CDR1 MDHEN and CDR2 SYDVKM. V lost 3 bases and J lost 0, with 6 bases in between. CDR3 length: 15 residues. This CDR3 is CASSLSASGANVLTF. The CDR3 DNA reads TGTGCCAGCAGTTTGAGTGCCTCTGGGGCCAACGTCCTGACTTTC.

The V gene is TRBV6-6, the J gene TRBJ2-5; D is tentatively TRBD1 or TRBD2 (5 bases each). V shed 3 bases and J shed 2 bases, with 7 bases lying between them. CDR3 length: 13 amino acids. Germline CDR1 reads MNHNY; CDR2 reads SVGAGI (reference sequence). This CDR3 reads CASSYWGQETQYF. CDR3 DNA sequence: TGTGCCAGCAGTTATTGGGGGCAAGAGACCCAGTACTTC.

This clone was observed a few times. The chain carries TRBV5-4 and TRBJ2-3; no reliable D call. This CDR3 is 16 amino acids long. V lost 4 bases and J lost 0, with 15 bases in between. CDR1 and CDR2 (germline): SGHNT, YYREEE (reference sequence). The CDR3 nucleotides read TGTGCCAGCAGCCAGCGAGTTTCCTCTAGCACAGATACGCAGTATTTT. This codes for CASSQRVSSSTDTQYF.

The chain joins TRBV6-5 to TRBJ2-6; D call uncertain. Germline-derived CDR1 and CDR2 are MNHEY and SVGAGI. The ends were cut back, 2 bases at V and 1 base at J, with 6 bases in the middle. This CDR3 region has 15 residues. The DNA of the CDR3 is TGTGCCAGCAGTTACCGGGCGTCTGGGGCCAACGTCCTGACTTTC. Residues: CASSYRASGANVLTF.

V is TRBV5-6 and J is TRBJ2-3; 7 nucleotides match TRBD2. The CDR3 extends over 14 amino acids. Losses at the gene ends were 6 bases for V and 0 bases for J; bases not matched to a gene: 4. Germline loops: CDR1 SGHDT, CDR2 YYEEEE. Here the CDR3 DNA reads TGTGCCAGCAAGGGAGGGCCGAGCACAGATACGCAGTATTTT. Translation: CASKGGPSTDTQYF.

The gene calls are TRBV5-1 and TRBJ2-1; TRBD1 aligns across 11 bases. V dropped 4 bases and J dropped 5; count of bases not matched to a gene: 8. Looked up from germline, CDR1 is SGHRS and CDR2 is YFSETQ. This CDR3 comprises 16 residues. CDR3 sequence: CASSLRTGGQNNEQFF. The CDR3 DNA is TGCGCCAGCAGCCTCCGGACAGGGGGCCAAAACAATGAGCAGTTCTTC.

In its sample, this clone was seen a few times. The chain has TRBV7-7 and TRBJ2-3, with unresolved D. CDR3 length: 15 amino acids. With 6 bases removed from V and 2 bases from J, the gap between germline ends came to 15 bases. Germline V gene lookup returns CDR1 SSHAT and CDR2 FNYEAQ (reference sequence). The CDR3 is CASSSGRIATDTQYF. The CDR3 bases are TGTGCCAGCAGTTCCGGACGCATAGCCACAGATACGCAGTATTTT.

The J gene is TRBJ2-1, the V gene TRBV5-1; a weak D match, TRBD2 (6 bases). V lost 4 bases and J 8 bases, leaving 16 bases between the germline ends. This CDR3 spans 14 amino acids. Germline CDR1 SGHRS, CDR2 YFSETQ. The CDR3 DNA reads as TGCGCCAGCAGCCTGATCTCAACTAGCTATGAGCAGTTCTTC. Amino acids: CASSLISTSYEQFF.

In this sample, this clone turned up a few times. The chain recombines TRBV7-2 with TRBJ2-3, with D perhaps matching TRBD2 (5 bases). V was pared by 1 base and J by 4 bases, with 9 bases between. Germline V gene sequence: CDR1 SGHTA, CDR2 FQGNSA. This CDR3 is built from 14 residues. The CDR3 loop is CASSLGAAPDTQYF. CDR3 DNA sequence: TGTGCCAGCAGCTTAGGAGCGGCCCCAGATACGCAGTATTTT.